This T cell receptor beta chain derives from a study of blood T cells in healthy people across ages. This clonotype turned up a few times. Its antigen is still unknown. Trimming shortened V by 0 bases and J by 4 bases, and 4 bases separated the two germline ends. The CDR3 length is 13 residues. Germline V gene data show CDR1 as MNHEY and CDR2 as SVGEGT. It was with a sample-barcoded 5' primer and a J-beta primer mix that a second PCR of about 6 to 12 cycles was run. Via MiXCR, TCRdb re-called the 5' RACE reads, giving one row per CDR3 protein. The sample contains roughly 550,000 distinct CDR3 sequences, less than 25% of which appear only once. Regarding the study as a whole: A roughly linear fall in TCR beta diversity per million T cells was seen with increasing age.

These same data were also listed under a study on T cells of mothers and their children.

The chain has TRBV6-2 or TRBV6-3 and TRBJ2-1; D remains unclear. The sequenced sample was blood. The TCR was taken from a boy between 10 and 17 years old in good health. The CDR3 coding sequence is TGTGCCAGCAGTTACTCGTGGTACAATGAGCAGTTCTTC. As protein: CASSYSWYNEQFF.